These 24 T cell receptor beta chains came from one sample sequenced in a study of human T cells and chemical hapten exposure. TCRdb reanalysed the RACE reads using MiXCR and keeps one entry per CDR3 protein. This sample has over 100,000 distinct CDR3 sequences; about 9.4% occur once, and the top ten carry 1.5% to 2%. Time point specified: healthy volunteer bleed at 2 weeks. From whole blood left unfractionated, total RNA was extracted. Sequenced: whole blood. The source of these receptors is a male donor in good health. Some clones in this sample may be carry-over from other donors' samples.

This chain uses TRBV13 with TRBJ1-6, with D possibly TRBD1 on 6 matching bases. The germline gives CDR1 PRHDT, CDR2 FYEKMQ (reference sequence). The CDR3 is 14 amino acids. V shed 4 bases and J shed 8 bases, with 12 bases lying between them. CDR3 DNA sequence: TGTGCCAGCAGCTCCCGGGACATCGATTCACCCCTCCACTTT. Its translation: CASSSRDIDSPLHF.

This clonotype was observed many times. This chain links TRBV11-1 with TRBJ1-1, with a possible D match to TRBD1 (5 bases). V was pared by 5 bases and J by 4 bases, with 11 bases between. This CDR3 is built from 13 residues. The germline CDR1 and CDR2 sequences are SGHAT and FQDESV (reference sequence). The CDR3 region has the DNA TGTGCCAGCAGCCGTGGGACGGGCACTGAAGCTTTCTTT. This gives the protein CASSRGTGTEAFF.

This chain links TRBV9 with TRBJ2-5; tentative D call: TRBD1 (6 bases). The V gene's germline CDR1 is SGDLS and CDR2 YYNGEE. This CDR3 is 12 amino acids long. Trimming removed 7 bases at V and 5 bases at J, with 12 bases between. The CDR3 loop is CASAGQFETQYF. Here the CDR3 DNA reads TGTGCCAGCGCAGGACAGTTCGAGACCCAGTACTTC.

Of note for this clonotype: This could be a read error, since a much larger clone is one nucleotide away. The chain has TRBV7-9 and TRBJ2-7; no reliable D call. CDR3 length: 14 amino acids. CDR1 and CDR2 (germline): SEHNR, FQNEAQ (reference sequence). V lost 5 bases and J lost 2, with 13 bases in between. The CDR3 nucleotides are TGTGCCAGCAGCCACGTGGAACAGACCTACGAGCAGTACTTC. Translated, it gives CASSHVEQTYEQYF.

As for this clonotype: A read error may produce the germline difference seen at one junction end. V and J are TRBV2 and TRBJ2-7; D possibly corresponds to TRBD1 (6 bases). This CDR3 spans 12 amino acids. Germline loops: CDR1 SNHLY, CDR2 FYNNEI. CDR3 DNA: TGTGCCCGCCGGGACACCTCCTACAAGCAGTACTTC. Protein product: CARRDTSYKQYF.

The V gene is TRBV10-3, the J gene TRBJ2-3; no clear D gene. The CDR3 is 15 amino acids. Trimming removed 6 bases at V and 3 bases at J, with 16 bases between. Per germline, CDR1 ENHRY and CDR2 SYGVKD. The CDR3 coding sequence is TGTGCCATCAGCGCCGGGTCCCTGGGAACAGATACGCAGTATTTT. It translates to CAISAGSLGTDTQYF.

In the case of this clonotype: A clone one base away is much larger, so this may be a read error. This sequence joins TRBV6-1 and TRBJ1-5; D gene unclear. CDR1 MNHNS and CDR2 SASEGT come from the germline V gene. The CDR3 sequence is 14 residues long. The CDR3 coding sequence is TGTCCCAGCAGTGAAGTTCCTGCGGGCCAGCCCCAGCATTTT. Translated: CPSSEVPAGQPQHF.

This clonotype was found many times. The CDR3 DNA follows: TGCAGTGCAAACCAGGTGGCGGCAACCAGCAATCAGCCCCAGCATTTT. Its translation: CSANQVAATSNQPQHF. This chain links TRBV20-1 with TRBJ1-5; no definite D call. V was shortened by 6 bases and J by 1 base, with 19 bases between the two germline ends. CDR3 size: 16 residues. The germline CDR1 and CDR2 sequences are DFQATT and SNEGSKA (reference sequence).

This clonotype was observed at least ten times. The chain uses TRBV20-1 and TRBJ2-1; 9 bases are shared with TRBD2. The CDR3 covers 13 residues. Per the germline V gene, CDR1 is DFQATT and CDR2 is SNEGSKA (reference sequence). The trim removed 3 bases at V and 5 bases at J, leaving 2 bases unmatched. The CDR3 DNA follows: TGCAGTGCTAGGCGGGAGGGTAACAATGAGCAGTTCTTC. Amino acid sequence: CSARREGNNEQFF.

The J gene is TRBJ2-7, the V gene TRBV25-1; TRBD2 might be the D (5 bases). Germline-derived CDR1 and CDR2 are MGHDK and SYGVNS. CDR3 length: 12 amino acids. Trimming removed 6 bases from V and 3 bases from J, with 9 bases in between. The CDR3 DNA is TGTGCCAGCAGCCCGGGGATCTACGAGCAGTACTTC. It is translated as CASSPGIYEQYF.

This clonotype was recorded at least ten times. V and J are TRBV29-1 and TRBJ2-7; 7 nucleotides match TRBD1. The CDR3 contains 12 residues. Germline V gives CDR1 SQVTM, CDR2 ANQGSEA. J was trimmed by 9 bases and V by 1 base; bases with no gene match: 6. The CDR3 nucleotides read TGCAGCGTTGAAGGGACAGGAGGAGGGCAGTACTTC. This gives the protein CSVEGTGGGQYF.

This clonotype has a handful of counts. The CDR3: CASSLRSDRGYGYTF. The CDR3 nucleotides are TGTGCCAGCAGCTTACGGTCCGACAGGGGCTATGGCTACACCTTC. V usage is TRBV7-9 and J usage is TRBJ1-2; 8 bases align to TRBD1. Germline V lookup: CDR1 SEHNR, CDR2 FQNEAQ (reference sequence). CDR3 size: 15 residues. Unmatched junction bases numbered 6, after V lost 2 bases and J lost 4 bases.

The rearrangement links TRBV5-1 to TRBJ2-3; D gene ambiguous. V lost 4 bases, J lost 0 bases, and 9 bases lay in between. The CDR3 length is 14 residues. Germline CDR1 reads SGHRS; CDR2 reads YFSETQ. CDR3 DNA sequence: TGCGCCAGCAGCCTTATTTCCAGCACAGATACGCAGTATTTT. Residues: CASSLISSTDTQYF.

In this sample, this clonotype turned up a few times. The chain is built from TRBV11-2 and TRBJ1-5; 8 bases match TRBD1. Germline CDR1 is SGHAT and CDR2 is FQNNGV. This CDR3 has 16 amino acids. V gave up 5 bases and J gave up 0 bases; unmatched junction bases: 6. CDR3 loop: CASSQGTGYSNQPQHF. The CDR3 region has the DNA TGTGCCAGCAGCCAGGGGACAGGTTATAGCAATCAGCCCCAGCATTTT.

This clonotype has a count of ten or more. V and J are TRBV20-1 and TRBJ1-1; D is possibly TRBD1 (5 bases). CDR1 DFQATT and CDR2 SNEGSKA come from the germline V gene (reference sequence). The V end was cut by 1 base, the J end by 1 base, with 13 bases between. The CDR3 is made up of 15 amino acids. The CDR3 DNA sequence: TGCAGTGCTAGAGGACAGCTAGTACCGAACACTGAAGCTTTCTTT. It specifies CSARGQLVPNTEAFF.

This clonotype has a handful of counts. V is TRBV20-1 and J is TRBJ2-3; 9 nucleotides match TRBD1. The V segment lost 0 bases and the J segment 4 bases; nucleotides outside the gene matches: 8. Germline-derived CDR1 and CDR2 are DFQATT and SNEGSKA (reference sequence). The CDR3 is made up of 16 amino acids. The CDR3 bases are TGCAGTGCTAGAGACCTGGGACAGGGCCTCGCAGATACGCAGTATTTT. The encoded protein is CSARDLGQGLADTQYF.

The chain recombines TRBV18 with TRBJ1-4; D unresolved. Trimming removed 0 bases at V and 8 bases at J, with 7 bases between. The CDR3 loop spans 13 amino acids. The germline V gene has CDR1 KGHSH and CDR2 LQKENI. CDR3 coding DNA: TGTGCCAGCTCACCACCGACGCGGGAAAAACTGTTTTTT. This codes for CASSPPTREKLFF.

In this sample, this clonotype turned up a few times. J is TRBJ2-1 and V is TRBV15; D may be TRBD2 (5 bases). CDR1 LNHNV and CDR2 YYDKDF come from the germline V gene (reference sequence). V dropped 1 base and J dropped 1 base, with 11 bases sitting between them. The CDR3 totals 16 residues. As DNA, the CDR3 is TGTGCCACCAGCAGAGGGCTAGCTCGGTCCTACAATGAGCAGTTCTTC. This codes for CATSRGLARSYNEQFF. Full variable domain (missing parts from reference TRBV15 and TRBJ2-1): DAMVIQNPRYQVTQFGKPVTLSCSQTLNHNVMYWYQQKSSQAPKLLFHYYDKDFNNEADTPDNFQSRRPNTSFCFLDIRSPGLGDTAMYLCATSRGLARSYNEQFFGPGTRLTVL.

V and J are TRBV5-1 and TRBJ2-2, with a tentative D call TRBD2 (5 bases). CDR3 size: 17 residues. With 1 base removed from V and 0 bases from J, the gap between germline ends came to 13 bases. Germline-derived CDR1 and CDR2 are SGHRS and YFSETQ. The CDR3 here is CASSLSPADANTGELFF. For the CDR3, the DNA is TGCGCCAGCAGCTTGTCTCCAGCGGACGCGAACACCGGGGAGCTGTTTTTT.

This chain uses TRBV5-4 with TRBJ2-3; 8 nucleotides match TRBD2. The CDR3 length is 16 residues. V lost 2 bases, J lost 3 bases, and 8 bases stayed unmatched. CDR1 SGHNT and CDR2 YYREEE come from the germline V gene (reference sequence). The CDR3 nucleotides are TGTGCCAGCAGCTTCGTCCGGGGGGGCCCTACAGATACGCAGTATTTT. Protein sequence: CASSFVRGGPTDTQYF.

On this clonotype itself: At one end, the junction sequence differs from germline, possibly due to a read error. J is TRBJ1-3 and V is TRBV6-5; D not certain. The germline gives CDR1 MNHEY, CDR2 SVGAGI. The CDR3 covers 13 residues. For the CDR3, the DNA is TGTGCCAGCAGTTACTCGATAGGAAACATCATATATTTT. Its protein product is CASSYSIGNIIYF.

Here the CDR3 DNA reads TGCAGCGTTGCCAGCGGGAGGGGCACCGGGGAGCTGTTTTTT. This gives the protein CSVASGRGTGELFF. The rearrangement uses TRBV29-1 and TRBJ2-2, with TRBD2 matching over 10 bases. The CDR3 totals 14 residues. Germline CDR1 and CDR2: SQVTM and ANQGSEA. Trimming removed 4 bases from V and 4 bases from J; junction bases left unmatched: 3.

The table lists this clonotype with many counts. The chain couples TRBV6-5 to TRBJ2-3, with 10 bases fitting TRBD2. This CDR3 has 15 amino acids. The ends lost 9 bases at V and 1 base at J; junction bases unmatched: 7. Germline V lookup: CDR1 MNHEY, CDR2 SVGAGI. CDR3: CASSIAGGRTDTQYF. In DNA form, the CDR3 reads TGTGCCAGTTCCATAGCGGGAGGTCGCACAGATACGCAGTATTTT.

The sample holds many counts of this clonotype. V is TRBV20-1 and J is TRBJ2-3; 10 bases match TRBD2. CDR1 is DFQATT, CDR2 SNEGSKA, per germline (reference sequence). The CDR3 is made up of 14 amino acids. V gave up 5 bases and J gave up 1 base; unmatched junction bases: 3. The CDR3 coding sequence is TGCAGTGCTCGGACTAGCGGACGCACAGATACGCAGTATTTT. As protein: CSARTSGRTDTQYF.